This T cell receptor (beta chain) was observed in a study of T cells in Graves' hyperthyroidism and ophthalmopathy. At the level of the study: Peripheral blood specimens were obtained at initial diagnosis, prior to any treatment.

Per the germline V gene, CDR1 is PRHDT and CDR2 is FYEKMQ (reference sequence). This CDR3 spans 16 amino acids. V dropped 4 bases and J dropped 5 bases, with 18 bases sitting between them. Researchers amplified the TCR beta CDR3 regions from RNA transcripts. The HTBI primer set drove a first-round RT-PCR of the TCR CDR3. MiXCR, applied by TCRdb to the multiplex PCR reads, yields one record per CDR3 protein. The data show under 350,000 distinct CDR3 sequences, over 15% seen once. Diagnoses rested on clinical symptoms, serum thyroxine and TRAb, thyroid ultrasound and orbital computed tomography. This clonotype has just a few counts.

Sequencing was done on a sample of blood. The chain couples TRBV13 to TRBJ2-1; the D gene could be TRBD1 or TRBD2 (5 bases each). The sequence was collected from a woman in her sixties or seventies with Graves' ophthalmopathy. The CDR3 DNA sequence: TGTGCCAGCAGCTGGGACGGGATCTTAAAGAACAATGAGCAGTTCTTC. This codes for CASSWDGILKNNEQFF.